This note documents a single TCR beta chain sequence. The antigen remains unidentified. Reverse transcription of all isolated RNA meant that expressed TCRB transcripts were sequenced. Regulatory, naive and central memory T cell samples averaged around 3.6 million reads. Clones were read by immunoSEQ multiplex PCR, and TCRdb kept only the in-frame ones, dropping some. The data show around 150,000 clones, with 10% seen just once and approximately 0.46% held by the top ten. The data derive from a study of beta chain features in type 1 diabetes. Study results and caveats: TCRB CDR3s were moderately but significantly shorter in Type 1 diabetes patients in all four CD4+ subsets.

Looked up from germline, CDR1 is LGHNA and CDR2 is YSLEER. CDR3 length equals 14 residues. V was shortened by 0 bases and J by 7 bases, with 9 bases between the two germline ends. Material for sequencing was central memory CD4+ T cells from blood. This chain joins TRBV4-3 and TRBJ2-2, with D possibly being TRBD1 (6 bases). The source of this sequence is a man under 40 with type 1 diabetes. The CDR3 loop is CASSQEQGGGELFF. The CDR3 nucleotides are TGCGCCAGCAGCCAAGAACAGGGCGGCGGGGAGCTGTTTTTT.